Listed here are 13 T cell receptor beta chains from one sample, sequenced in a study of cytomegalovirus exposure and HLA in healthy donors. Primers included in the PCR were 60 Vbeta and 13 Jbeta primers. Clones were read by immunoSEQ multiplex PCR, and TCRdb kept only the in-frame ones, dropping some. The sample carries about 150,000 clones, around 79% recorded once. The specimen sequenced was PBMCs. These receptors came from a male donor in good health and CMV-seronegative.

The sample holds a few counts of this clone. The chain couples TRBV5-6 to TRBJ1-1; TRBD1 agrees at 9 bases. After removal of 0 bases from V and 1 base from J, the junction contained 1 base not matched to a gene. The CDR3 is 15 amino acids. From germline, CDR1 is SGHDT and CDR2 YYEEEE. The CDR3 DNA follows: TGTGCCAGCAGCTTGGGGGACAGGGCGAACACTGAAGCTTTCTTT. This translates into CASSLGDRANTEAFF. Based on the CDR3 plus reference TRBV5-6 and TRBJ1-1, the full variable domain is DAGVTQSPTHLIKTRGQQVTLRCSPKSGHDTVSWYQQALGQGPQFIFQYYEEEERQRGNFPDRFSGHQFPNYSSELNVNALLLGDSALYLCASSLGDRANTEAFFGQGTRLTVV.

Worth noting for this clone: The identical CDR3 is also encoded by other nucleotide sequences in the sample. V usage is TRBV7-6 and J usage is TRBJ2-5, with D possibly TRBD1 on 6 matching bases. Trimming shortened V by 1 base and J by 0 bases, and 15 bases separated the two germline ends. The CDR3 is made up of 17 amino acids. CDR1 is SGHVS, CDR2 FNYEAQ, per germline. The CDR3 sequence is CASSLVLTGSYQETQYF. The CDR3 region has the DNA TGTGCCAGCAGCTTAGTTCTGACAGGTTCGTACCAAGAGACCCAGTACTTC.

V gene TRBV29-1 combines with J gene TRBJ2-3; 8 nucleotides line up with TRBD2. V lost 2 bases, J lost 0 bases, and 7 bases stayed unmatched. The CDR3 has 16 amino acids. Germline-derived CDR1 and CDR2 are SQVTM and ANQGSEA. CDR3 region: CSVEWTSRLSTDTQYF. In DNA form, the CDR3 reads TGCAGCGTTGAATGGACTAGCCGACTTAGCACAGATACGCAGTATTTT.

The V gene is TRBV7-2, the J gene TRBJ1-1; D ambiguous. Trimming took 6 bases from V and 4 from J, leaving 18 bases between them. CDR1 SGHTA and CDR2 FQGNSA come from the germline V gene. The CDR3 sequence is 15 residues long. The CDR3 coding sequence is TGTGCCAGCAGTTCTACAGCCCTCCCTGGCACTGAAGCTTTCTTT. Translated: CASSSTALPGTEAFF. Full variable domain (rest looked up from reference TRBV7-2 and TRBJ1-1): GAGVSQSPSNKVTEKGKDVELRCDPISGHTALYWYRQSLGQGLEFLIYFQGNSAPDKSGLPSDRFSAERTGGSVSTLTIQRTQQEDSAVYLCASSSTALPGTEAFFGQGTRLTVV.

This chain uses TRBV7-6 with TRBJ1-6; possible D gene TRBD1, 6 bases. CDR3 length equals 16 residues. Trimming took off 1 base at V and 10 bases at J, with 17 bases between the two ends. Germline-derived CDR1 and CDR2 are SGHVS and FNYEAQ. The CDR3 is CASSLDDRLDRSPLHF. DNA for the CDR3: TGTGCCAGCAGCTTAGATGACAGGTTGGACCGCTCACCCCTCCACTTT.

The chain combines TRBV27 with TRBJ1-1, with 10 bases that match TRBD1. V shed 3 bases, J shed 0 bases, and the junction held 7 bases outside the gene matches. Germline CDR1 MNHEY, CDR2 SMNVEV (reference sequence). There are 17 residues in the CDR3. In nucleotides, the CDR3 is TGTGCCAGCAGTTTGGCGGGACAGGGGAACATGAACACTGAAGCTTTCTTT. This translates into CASSLAGQGNMNTEAFF.

This clone turned up a few times. This sequence joins TRBV9 and TRBJ2-7; 7 positions match TRBD1. Germline values: CDR1 SGDLS, CDR2 YYNGEE. The CDR3 totals 14 residues. With 4 bases clipped from V and 2 bases from J, the junction kept 6 bases outside the gene matches. This chain's CDR3 is CASSIGQATYEQYF. CDR3 nucleotide sequence: TGTGCCAGCAGCATCGGACAGGCTACCTACGAGCAGTACTTC.

CDR3 amino acids: CSVFSGTASSYEQYF. CDR3 sequence (DNA): TGCAGCGTTTTTAGCGGGACAGCTAGCTCCTACGAGCAGTACTTC. The chain recombines TRBV29-1 with TRBJ2-7; possible D gene TRBD2, 8 bases. Germline CDR1 and CDR2: SQVTM and ANQGSEA. The CDR3 has 15 amino acids. The V end lost 5 bases, the J end lost 0 bases, and 17 bases lay between the germline ends.

This chain uses TRBV14 with TRBJ1-1; a weak D match, TRBD1 (5 bases). V lost 4 bases and J 0 bases, leaving 9 bases between the germline ends. CDR1 is SGHDN, CDR2 FVKESK, per germline. This CDR3 has 14 amino acids. As DNA, the CDR3 is TGTGCCAGCAGCCCCAGGGTGCTGAACACTGAAGCTTTCTTT. Translating it yields CASSPRVLNTEAFF.

This chain joins TRBV10-1 and TRBJ2-7, with a possible D match to TRBD1 (5 bases). CDR1 is WNHNN and CDR2 is SYGVQD in the germline V gene (reference sequence). The V and J ends lost 11 bases and 4 bases respectively, with 15 bases between them. The CDR3 sequence is 12 residues long. Here the CDR3 DNA reads TGCGCCGAACCCCAGCCAGGGTACGAGCAGTACTTC. Its translation is CAEPQPGYEQYF.

The chain couples TRBV6-1 to TRBJ1-1, with TRBD1 matching over 7 bases. Per germline, CDR1 MNHNS and CDR2 SASEGT. Trimming cost V 2 bases and J 4 bases; bases outside gene matches: 4. The CDR3 loop spans 14 amino acids. The CDR3 nucleotides are TGTGCCAGCAGTGAAACCAGGGGGAGCACTGAAGCTTTCTTT. Protein: CASSETRGSTEAFF.

This rearrangement joins TRBV10-3 to TRBJ2-7; 7 bases are a match to TRBD2. Germline V gene data show CDR1 as ENHRY and CDR2 as SYGVKD. The CDR3 spans 14 residues. V lost 10 bases to trimming and J lost 4 bases; unmatched junction nucleotides: 13. The CDR3 sequence: CASSRAGEGYEQYF. The CDR3 DNA reads as TGTGCCAGTTCTAGGGCGGGAGAGGGGTACGAGCAGTACTTC.

On this clone: At one end the junction does not follow the germline gene, possibly because of a read error. The gene calls are TRBV5-1 and TRBJ1-2, with 9 nucleotides matching TRBD1. The CDR3 totals 12 residues. Germline V CDR1 and CDR2: SGHRS, YFSETQ. CDR3: CASSLGQGDSLF. The CDR3, as DNA: TGCGCCAGCAGCTTGGGACAGGGGGATTCCCTCTTC.